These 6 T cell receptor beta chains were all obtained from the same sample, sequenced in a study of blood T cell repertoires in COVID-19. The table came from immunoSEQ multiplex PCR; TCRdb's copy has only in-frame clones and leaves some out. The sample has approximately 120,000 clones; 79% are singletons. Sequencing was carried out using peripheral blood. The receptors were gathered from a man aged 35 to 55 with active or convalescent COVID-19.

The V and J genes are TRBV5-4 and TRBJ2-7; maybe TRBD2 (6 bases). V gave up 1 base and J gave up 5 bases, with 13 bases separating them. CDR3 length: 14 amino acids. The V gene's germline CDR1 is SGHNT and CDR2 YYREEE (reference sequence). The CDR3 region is CASSLPGSNHEQYF. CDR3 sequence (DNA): TGTGCCAGCAGCTTGCCCGGGAGCAACCACGAGCAGTACTTC. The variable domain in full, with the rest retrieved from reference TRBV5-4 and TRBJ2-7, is ETGVTQSPTHLIKTRGQQVTLRCSSQSGHNTVSWYQQALGQGPQFIFQYYREEENGRGNFPPRFSGLQFPNYSSELNVNALELDDSALYLCASSLPGSNHEQYFGPGTRLTVT.

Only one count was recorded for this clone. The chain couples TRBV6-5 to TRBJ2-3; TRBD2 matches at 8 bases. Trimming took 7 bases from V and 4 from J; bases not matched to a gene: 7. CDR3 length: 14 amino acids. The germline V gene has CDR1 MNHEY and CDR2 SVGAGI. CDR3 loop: CASKFGGGPDTQYF. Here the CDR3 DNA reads TGTGCCAGCAAATTCGGGGGGGGGCCAGATACGCAGTATTTT.

Here the CDR3 DNA reads TGTGCCAGCAGTCTAGGGGGCGCGAATTCACCCCTCCACTTT. Protein: CASSLGGANSPLHF. The chain has TRBV28 and TRBJ1-6; 7 bases are a match to TRBD1. The CDR3 totals 14 residues. V lost 5 bases and J lost 7; bases outside the gene matches: 5. Germline CDR1 is MDHEN and CDR2 is SYDVKM.

The CDR3 sequence: CASSLGGDRTQYF. CDR3 DNA: TGTGCCAGCAGTTTGGGGGGGGACCGTACGCAGTATTTT. The V call is TRBV6-5, the J call TRBJ2-3, with 7 bases matching TRBD2. CDR1 MNHEY and CDR2 SVGAGI come from the germline V gene. The CDR3 extends over 13 amino acids. Losses at the gene ends were 4 bases for V and 8 bases for J; bases not matched to a gene: 6.

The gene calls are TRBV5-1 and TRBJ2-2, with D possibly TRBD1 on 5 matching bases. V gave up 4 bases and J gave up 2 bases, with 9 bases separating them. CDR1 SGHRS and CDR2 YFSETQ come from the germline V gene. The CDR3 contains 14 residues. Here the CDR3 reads CASSVDSNTGELFF. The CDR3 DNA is TGCGCCAGCAGCGTCGACAGCAACACCGGGGAGCTGTTTTTT.

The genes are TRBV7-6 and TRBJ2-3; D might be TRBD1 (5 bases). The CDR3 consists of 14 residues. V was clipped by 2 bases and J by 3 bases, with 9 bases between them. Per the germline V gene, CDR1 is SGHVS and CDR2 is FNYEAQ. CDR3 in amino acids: CASSLRPGTDTQYF. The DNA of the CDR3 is TGTGCCAGCAGCTTACGTCCAGGGACAGATACGCAGTATTTT.